Below, 9 T cell receptor beta chains from the same sample are listed, as sequenced in a study of breast tumors, draining lymph nodes, adjacent tissues. Samples came from axillary lymph nodes draining the breast cancer. A single record per CDR3 protein comes from TCRdb applying MiXCR to the multiplex PCR reads. The sample has 180,000 or so distinct CDR3 sequences; 31% are singletons. The sequenced material came from axillary lymph node tissue. The source of these receptors is a female donor with breast cancer. Some clones in this sample may be carry-over from other donors' samples.

This rearrangement joins TRBV19 to TRBJ1-1, with 7 bases matching TRBD1. The CDR3 is 14 residues long. The trim removed 6 bases at V and 0 bases at J, leaving 4 bases unmatched. Germline V gives CDR1 LNHDA, CDR2 SQIVND (reference sequence). CDR3 residues: CASRPTGVNTEAFF. DNA for the CDR3: TGTGCCAGTAGACCAACAGGGGTGAACACTGAAGCTTTCTTT.

J is TRBJ2-7 and V is TRBV20-1; 11 positions agree with TRBD2. The CDR3 extends over 15 amino acids. Germline loops: CDR1 DFQATT, CDR2 SNEGSKA (reference sequence). Trimming removed 5 bases from V and 4 bases from J; junction bases left unmatched: 10. The CDR3: CSASTPTSGAYEQYF. The CDR3 DNA reads as TGCAGTGCTTCCACGCCGACTAGCGGGGCGTACGAGCAGTACTTC.

Concerning this clonotype: Germline is not matched at one junction end, which may reflect a read error. V gene TRBV29-1 combines with J gene TRBJ2-1; D is ambiguous. Per the germline V gene, CDR1 is SQVTM and CDR2 is ANQGSEA. The CDR3 totals 14 residues. The CDR3 DNA reads as TGCGGCGTTGATAAGGGTAAGATTTTCAATGAGCAGTCCTTC. The encoded protein is CGVDKGKIFNEQSF.

This clonotype appeared many times. The chain joins TRBV7-2 to TRBJ1-4; perhaps TRBD1 as D (5 bases). V gave up 5 bases and J gave up 5 bases, with 12 bases separating them. Germline values: CDR1 SGHTA, CDR2 FQGNSA. The CDR3 is made up of 14 amino acids. The CDR3 DNA is TGTGCCAGCAGCGAGCAGGGCCAGAATGAAAAACTGTTTTTT. Translated, it gives CASSEQGQNEKLFF.

The CDR3 loop is CASSSGTGVLGYGNTF. The CDR3 DNA is TGCGCCAGCAGCTCCGGGACAGGGGTCTTAGGGTATGGAAACACCTTC. The chain recombines TRBV5-1 with TRBJ1-2; the match to TRBD1 covers 10 bases. This CDR3 spans 16 amino acids. Per germline, CDR1 SGHRS and CDR2 YFSETQ. V shed 3 bases, J shed 12 bases, and the junction held 17 bases outside the gene matches.

This clonotype was picked up many times. This chain connects TRBV24-1 to TRBJ1-5, with D hard to call. The germline V gene has CDR1 KGHDR and CDR2 SFDVKD. The CDR3 has 13 residues. The ends were cut back, 0 bases at V and 5 bases at J, with 4 bases in the middle. The CDR3 DNA sequence: TGTGCCACCAGTGATTTGGGTGATCAGCCCCAGCATTTT. This translates into CATSDLGDQPQHF.

This chain connects TRBV29-1 to TRBJ2-7; D call uncertain. CDR3 size: 10 residues. Trimming pared 5 bases from V and 1 base from J, leaving 3 bases between. Per the germline V gene, CDR1 is SQVTM and CDR2 is ANQGSEA. The DNA for the CDR3 is TGCAGCGTTAGGTCCTACGAGCAGTACGTC. Translated, it gives CSVRSYEQYV.

This chain joins TRBV18 and TRBJ1-2; TRBD1 aligns across 8 bases. The length of the CDR3 is 15 residues. V trimming: 1 base; J trimming: 5 bases; junction bases outside the gene matches: 6. Germline V gene lookup returns CDR1 KGHSH and CDR2 LQKENI. The CDR3 loop reads CASSPRAGQVYGYTF. Written as DNA, the CDR3 is TGTGCCAGCTCACCACGCGCGGGACAGGTATATGGCTACACCTTC.

This clonotype was recorded a few times. The chain's CDR3 is CASSHVRSSDQPQHF. The CDR3 DNA sequence: TGTGCCAGCAGTCACGTCCGCAGCTCTGATCAGCCCCAGCATTTT. This chain links TRBV6-5 with TRBJ1-5; D uncertain. The CDR3 has 15 residues. Trimming cost V 5 bases and J 5 bases, with 16 bases left between them. Germline V CDR1 and CDR2: MNHEY, SVGAGI.